Included here is one TCR beta chain sequence, with context. Germline lookup yields CDR1 SGDLS and CDR2 YYNGEE. This CDR3 has 16 residues. V shed 5 bases, J shed 3 bases, and the junction held 11 bases outside the gene matches. TCRdb keeps only in-frame clones here, not all; method: immunoSEQ multiplex PCR. The data contain about 70,000 clones, 85% of them singletons. The record originates from a study of T cell responses to AZD1222 COVID-19 vaccine. The starting material was peripheral blood, obtained on day 0 of AZD1222 vaccination. This sequence originates from an adult in good health. V usage is TRBV9 and J usage is TRBJ1-3; 7 nucleotides line up with TRBD1. The CDR3 DNA reads as TGTGCCAGCAGTGAGGACAGGCTCACCCATGGAAACACCATATATTTT. This gives the protein CASSEDRLTHGNTIYF.